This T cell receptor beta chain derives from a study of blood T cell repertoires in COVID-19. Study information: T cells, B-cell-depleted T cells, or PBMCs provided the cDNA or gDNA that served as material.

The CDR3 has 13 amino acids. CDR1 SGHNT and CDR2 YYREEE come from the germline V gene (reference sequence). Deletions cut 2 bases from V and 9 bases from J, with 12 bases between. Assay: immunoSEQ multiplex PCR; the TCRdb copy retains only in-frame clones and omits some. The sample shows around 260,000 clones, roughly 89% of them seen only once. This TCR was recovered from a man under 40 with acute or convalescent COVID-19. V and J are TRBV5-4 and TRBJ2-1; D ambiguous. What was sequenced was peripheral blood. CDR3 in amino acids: CASSFSYTAEQFF. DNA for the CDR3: TGTGCCAGCAGCTTTTCCTATACTGCTGAGCAGTTCTTC.